Described below is a single T cell receptor (beta chain) sequence and its context. Its cognate antigen is unknown. This sample was included in a study of shared clonotypes between healthy human individuals. General study results and limits: The study found about 4.6% of naive CD4 clonotypes shared across four donors.

The assay was immunoSEQ multiplex PCR, and TCRdb's table has in-frame clones only and misses some. The sample lists about 2 million clones, 95% seen once, with roughly 0.13% in the top ten. The CDR3 is 15 amino acids. The V end lost 5 bases, the J end lost 0 bases, and 11 bases lay between the germline ends. From germline, CDR1 is MDHEN and CDR2 SYDVKM. The receptor's source is a man aged 18-30 years in good health. The material sequenced was naive CD4+ T cells sorted from blood. Indicated subset: CD45RA+ positively selected. This chain joins TRBV28 and TRBJ1-3; D not certain. The CDR3 DNA reads as TGTGCCAGCAGTGATACTCTAAGCTCTGGAAACACCATATATTTT. The encoded protein is CASSDTLSSGNTIYF.